Each of the 14 T cell receptor beta chains below was sequenced from the same sample in a study of blood T cells in healthy people across ages. Primed by a sample-barcoded 5' primer and a J-beta primer mix, a second PCR proceeded for about 6 to 12 cycles. TCRdb reprocessed the 5' RACE reads with MiXCR, giving one entry per CDR3 protein. The repertoire holds around 1,000,000 distinct CDR3 sequences, with approximately 26% as singletons. These same data were also listed under a study on T cells of mothers and their children.

The sample comprised blood. Receptors were obtained from a girl under 10 years old in good health.

This clonotype was seen a handful of times. The rearrangement uses TRBV12-3 or TRBV12-4 and TRBJ2-6; D is possibly TRBD1 (6 bases). This CDR3 has 16 residues. Trimming pared 6 bases from V and 0 bases from J, leaving 12 bases between. The CDR3 sequence: CASSLDRFSGANVLTF. The CDR3 DNA reads as TGTGCCAGCAGCCTTGACAGGTTCTCTGGGGCCAACGTCCTGACTTTC.

V gene TRBV27 combines with J gene TRBJ1-1; 7 nucleotides agree with TRBD1. Germline V gene lookup returns CDR1 MNHEY and CDR2 SMNVEV (reference sequence). J lost 8 bases, V lost 5 bases, and 11 bases had no gene match. The CDR3 sequence is 14 residues long. This CDR3 is CASSPRVSGGEAFF. The CDR3 DNA reads as TGTGCCAGCAGTCCCAGGGTTTCAGGGGGAGAAGCTTTCTTT.

V and J are TRBV4-2 and TRBJ2-7, with 8 nucleotides matching TRBD1. The germline gives CDR1 LGHNA, CDR2 YNFKEQ. V shed 7 bases, J shed 7 bases, and the junction held 12 bases outside the gene matches. There are 14 residues in the CDR3. CDR3 DNA sequence: TGTGCCAGCACCCAGGACAGGGCGGCAAGGGAGCAGTACTTC. Translated: CASTQDRAAREQYF.

The chain has TRBV27 and TRBJ2-1; no clear D. V was trimmed by 6 bases and J by 8 bases, leaving 11 bases between them. The CDR3 spans 12 residues. Germline V gives CDR1 MNHEY, CDR2 SMNVEV (reference sequence). The CDR3 DNA is TGTGCCAGCAGCTTCAGCCCCCATGAGCAGTTCTTC. Translated, it gives CASSFSPHEQFF.

This clonotype has only a few counts. V and J are TRBV10-3 and TRBJ2-5; D is possibly TRBD2 (5 bases). The closer fit of TRBJ2-7 to the DNA end suggests the J call may be wrong. This CDR3 is 13 amino acids long. Germline lookup yields CDR1 ENHRY and CDR2 SYGVKD. This chain's CDR3 is CATISESSYEQYF. CDR3 nucleotide sequence: TGTGCCACGATTAGCGAGAGCTCCTACGAGCAGTACTTC.

In regard to this clonotype: This may stem from a read error, because a much larger clone lies one nucleotide away. The chain employs TRBV7-9 and TRBJ1-2; 9 bases line up with TRBD1. Germline V gene data show CDR1 as SEHNR and CDR2 as FQNEAQ (reference sequence). With 5 bases clipped from V and 4 bases from J, the junction kept 8 bases outside the gene matches. CDR3 length: 15 residues. The CDR3 here is CASSPRQGEGYGYTF. The CDR3 DNA reads as TGTGCCAGCAGCCCGCGACAGGGGGAGGGCTATGGCTACACCTTC.

The V and J genes are TRBV10-2 and TRBJ2-3; 7 nucleotides agree with TRBD1. V was pared by 2 bases and J by 4 bases, with 3 bases of the junction left unmatched. The CDR3 loop spans 14 amino acids. Germline assignment: CDR1 WSHSY and CDR2 SAAADI. DNA of the CDR3: TGCGCCAGCAGTGAGGACAGGGCAGCAGATACGCAGTATTTT. This encodes CASSEDRAADTQYF.

In its sample, this clonotype was seen a few times. V is TRBV10-3 and J is TRBJ2-1, with D perhaps TRBD2 (5 bases). V gave up 11 bases and J gave up 2 bases, with 13 bases separating them. The CDR3 is 13 residues long. In germline, CDR1 is ENHRY, CDR2 SYGVKD. The CDR3 sequence: CASTDSTYNEQFF. The CDR3 coding sequence is TGTGCCTCTACGGACTCCACCTACAATGAGCAGTTCTTC.

The chain links TRBV24-1 to TRBJ2-5, with a weak D call TRBD2 (6 bases). The germline V and J ends were trimmed by 6 bases and 0 bases, with 13 bases remaining between them. This CDR3 comprises 15 residues. CDR1 KGHDR and CDR2 SFDVKD come from the germline V gene. The CDR3 DNA follows: TGTGCCACCAGTACCCCGGGACTGTACCAAGAGACCCAGTACTTC. It encodes CATSTPGLYQETQYF.

The chain carries TRBV6-5 and TRBJ2-3; 7 bases align to TRBD2. CDR1 is MNHEY, CDR2 SVGAGI, per germline. The CDR3 length is 13 residues. The CDR3 DNA reads as TGTGTCACTCACGGGCTAGCGGCTGCAACGCAGTATTTT. It codes for CVTHGLAAATQYF.

J is TRBJ2-3 and V is TRBV3-1; 10 positions match TRBD2. CDR3 size: 17 residues. The V gene's germline CDR1 is LGHDT and CDR2 YNNKEL (reference sequence). V lost 1 base to trimming and J lost 4 bases; unmatched junction nucleotides: 8. CDR3 sequence: CASSQALSGRESDTQYF. CDR3 DNA sequence: TGTGCCAGCAGCCAAGCGCTCAGCGGGAGGGAATCAGATACGCAGTATTTT.

This clonotype appeared a few times. The genes are TRBV28 and TRBJ2-5, with 7 bases fitting TRBD2. The closer fit of TRBJ2-1 to the DNA end suggests the J call may be wrong. CDR3 size: 14 residues. Germline V CDR1 and CDR2: MDHEN, SYDVKM. In nucleotides, the CDR3 is TGTGCCTGTGGAGCAGCGGGAAATTACAATGAGCAGTTCTTC. Protein: CACGAAGNYNEQFF.

This clonotype has just a few counts. The chain has TRBV12-3 or TRBV12-4 and TRBJ2-1, with TRBD2 matching over 8 bases. This CDR3 is 15 amino acids long. V shed 4 bases and J 8 bases; nucleotides not matched to a gene: 10. CDR3 sequence (DNA): TGTGCCAGCAGTTCCGGAGCGGGAGAGTCCGATGAGCAGTTCTTC. It encodes CASSSGAGESDEQFF.

The V call is TRBV7-2, the J call TRBJ2-1; D is unclear. The closer fit of TRBJ2-5 to the DNA end suggests the J call may be wrong. The CDR3 has 14 amino acids. Germline assignment: CDR1 SGHTA and CDR2 FQGNSA. CDR3 sequence reads: CASSLELGQETQYF. CDR3 bases: TGTGCCAGCAGCTTAGAGTTGGGTCAAGAGACCCAGTACTTC.